This T cell receptor beta chain was obtained from a study of cytomegalovirus exposure and HLA in healthy donors. Study summary: An analysis done earlier identified fewer than 140 million unique TCR beta sequences from about 180 million T cells. Study findings and constraints: There were 150 to 200 TCR beta chains listed as cytomegalovirus-associated. Relative to equally common others, HLA-associated TCR beta chains showed greater clonal expansion in a later analysis. Later analysis associated a missense DCLRE1C variant with TCR beta V- and J-gene trimming.

The trim removed 0 bases at V and 0 bases at J, leaving 2 bases unmatched. The CDR3 runs 16 residues. Germline V lookup: CDR1 MNHEY, CDR2 SMNVEV (reference sequence). This clone was seen only once. Its target is unknown. The PCR employed 60 Vbeta primers together with 13 Jbeta primers. Profiled with immunoSEQ multiplex PCR; TCRdb holds only in-frame clones, not every one. This sample has more than 90,000 clones, with 70% found just once. The sample comprised PBMCs. The sequence derives from a man aged 25 to 40 in good health and CMV-seropositive. This rearrangement joins TRBV27 to TRBJ2-1; 7 nucleotides match TRBD2. The CDR3, as DNA: TGTGCCAGCAGTTTATCAGGCGGGAGCTCCTACAATGAGCAGTTCTTC. Amino acids: CASSLSGGSSYNEQFF.